Listed here are 20 T cell receptor beta chains from one sample, sequenced in a study of CD4+ T cells in melanoma (dated by TCRdb to between 2021 and 2023). To prepare the library, the immunoSEQ multiplex PCR assay was applied. TCRdb stores this immuneACCESS table with in-frame sequences only. Part of the clones is absent; in the studies checked, under half of the shortfall reflects unresolved V genes, and no reason is known for the rest. The sample profile shows 90,000 to 130,000 clones; 92% of them were found once. The top ten clones comprise 2.5% to 3.5% of the sample. The sample was peripheral blood. Receptors were obtained from a human donor with melanoma.

The chain employs TRBV2 and TRBJ2-7, with TRBD2 identical over 12 bases. Germline trimming cut 5 bases from V and 6 bases from J; bases unmatched to any gene: 8. Germline CDR1 is SNHLY and CDR2 is FYNNEI. CDR3 length equals 15 residues. The CDR3 DNA sequence: TGTGCCAGCAGTTCATCGACTAGCGGGAGTTCCGAGCAGTACTTC. Protein product: CASSSSTSGSSEQYF. Combining the CDR3 with reference TRBV2 and TRBJ2-7 gives the whole variable domain EPEVTQTPSHQVTQMGQEVILRCVPISNHLYFYWYRQILGQKVEFLVSFYNNEISEKSEIFDDQFSVERPDGSNFTLKIRSTKLEDSAMYFCASSSSTSGSSEQYFGPGTRLTVT.

V is TRBV6-1 and J is TRBJ2-2; 16 bases match TRBD2. CDR1 and CDR2 (germline): MNHNS, SASEGT. V dropped 3 bases and J dropped 8; count of bases not matched to a gene: 6. The CDR3 is made up of 17 amino acids. CDR3 nucleotide sequence: TGTGCCAGCAGTGACCCGGGACTAGCGGGAGGGCTGGGGGAGCTGTTTTTT. Translation: CASSDPGLAGGLGELFF.

The table lists this clone with a count of one. The CDR3 region has the DNA TGCGCCAGCAGCCCGGGACTAGCGGGAGTGGAGACCCAGTACTTC. Translation gives CASSPGLAGVETQYF. The chain carries TRBV4-1 and TRBJ2-5, with 14 positions matching TRBD2. Germline V lookup: CDR1 MGHRA, CDR2 YSYEKL. This CDR3 has 15 amino acids. V dropped 4 bases and J dropped 5; count of bases not matched to a gene: 3.

The rearrangement joins TRBV5-1 to TRBJ1-4, with TRBD1 identical over 8 bases. The CDR3 length is 18 residues. Looked up from germline, CDR1 is SGHRS and CDR2 is YFSETQ. The V segment lost 4 bases and the J segment 2 bases; nucleotides outside the gene matches: 13. For the CDR3, the DNA is TGCGCCAGCAGCCCTCCAGGAGACAGGGGTTTTACTAATGAAAAACTGTTTTTT. As protein: CASSPPGDRGFTNEKLFF.

J is TRBJ2-3 and V is TRBV4-3, with D uncertain. Deletions cut 1 base from V and 3 bases from J, with 20 bases between. Germline CDR1 reads LGHNA; CDR2 reads YSLEER. The CDR3 runs to 18 residues. The CDR3 DNA sequence: TGCGCCAGCAGCCAAGGAATGAGTTTGCCTTGGGATACAGATACGCAGTATTTT. This encodes CASSQGMSLPWDTDTQYF.

The J gene is TRBJ2-7, the V gene TRBV5-4, with 9 bases aligning to TRBD1. The CDR3 runs 15 residues. V was pared by 4 bases and J by 2 bases, with 7 bases of the junction left unmatched. Germline assignment: CDR1 SGHNT and CDR2 YYREEE (reference sequence). CDR3 bases: TGTGCCAGCAGCACCTGGACAGGGGCAACCTACGAGCAGTACTTC. Amino acids: CASSTWTGATYEQYF.

The chain uses TRBV5-8 and TRBJ1-2; a possible D gene is TRBD1 (5 bases). The CDR3 is 17 residues long. With 7 bases removed from V and 0 bases from J, the gap between germline ends came to 22 bases. Germline CDR1 SGHTS, CDR2 YDEGEE. For the CDR3, the DNA is TGTGCCAGCTCCTCGGGTACCGGCAGGGCCTCTAACTATGGCTACACCTTC. Its protein product is CASSSGTGRASNYGYTF.

The sample holds a few counts of this clone. The V and J genes are TRBV19 and TRBJ2-6, with 7 bases that match TRBD1. The CDR3 is 15 amino acids. J gave up 4 bases and V 6 bases, and 6 bases lay outside the gene matches. CDR1 is LNHDA and CDR2 is SQIVND in the germline V gene (reference sequence). Here the CDR3 reads CASSRQGAGANVLTF. The CDR3 DNA reads TGTGCCAGTAGCCGACAGGGTGCAGGGGCCAACGTCCTGACTTTC.

The rearrangement joins TRBV11-2 to TRBJ2-1; TRBD1 or TRBD2 may be the D gene (5 bases each). There are 15 residues in the CDR3. Germline V gene data show CDR1 as SGHAT and CDR2 as FQNNGV. With 4 bases removed from V and 7 bases from J, the gap between germline ends came to 17 bases. The CDR3 DNA is TGTGCCAGCAGCTCCTCTTGGGGGTTGAGGAATGAGCAGTTCTTC. It translates to CASSSSWGLRNEQFF.

The genes are TRBV19 and TRBJ1-1; the D gene is possibly TRBD1 (5 bases). CDR1 is LNHDA, CDR2 SQIVND, per germline (reference sequence). V dropped 9 bases and J dropped 4 bases, with 21 bases sitting between them. The CDR3 contains 15 residues. The CDR3 coding sequence is TGTGCCAGCCTAACCGGGACGGCGGGGATCACTGAAGCTTTCTTT. It is translated as CASLTGTAGITEAFF.

The rearrangement uses TRBV6-6 and TRBJ2-3; 10 bases are shared with TRBD2. Germline CDR1 is MNHNY and CDR2 is SVGAGI (reference sequence). The CDR3 spans 15 residues. The ends lost 0 bases at V and 4 bases at J; junction bases unmatched: 1. Here the CDR3 DNA reads TGTGCCAGCAGTTACTCTCTAGCGGGGGCAGATACGCAGTATTTT. The encoded protein is CASSYSLAGADTQYF.

CDR3 coding DNA: TGTGCCAGCAGCTTCCCACCTGTCAATTTGGGAACAGATACGCAGTATTTT. It codes for CASSFPPVNLGTDTQYF. The chain links TRBV7-9 to TRBJ2-3; no reliable D call. V lost 3 bases and J lost 3, with 19 bases in between. There are 17 residues in the CDR3. Germline V gene lookup returns CDR1 SEHNR and CDR2 FQNEAQ (reference sequence).

CDR3 coding DNA: TGTGCCAGCAGCCCCGGGACGGCTAGCAATCAGCCCCAGCATTTT. It translates to CASSPGTASNQPQHF. V and J are TRBV7-2 and TRBJ1-5, with a weak D call TRBD1 (5 bases). The CDR3 spans 15 residues. The germline V and J ends were trimmed by 5 bases and 0 bases, with 11 bases remaining between them. Germline values: CDR1 SGHTA, CDR2 FQGNSA.

The V and J genes are TRBV9 and TRBJ1-2; no definite D call. Trimming removed 0 bases at V and 5 bases at J, with 14 bases between. The CDR3 runs 15 residues. Germline V CDR1 and CDR2: SGDLS, YYNGEE. The CDR3 DNA reads TGTGCCAGCAGCGTAGCTCCAGCTGCTACTTATGGCTACACCTTC. Its protein product is CASSVAPAATYGYTF.

This clone showed up just a few times. V is TRBV9 and J is TRBJ1-5; D is ambiguous. This CDR3 is 14 amino acids long. Germline CDR1 is SGDLS and CDR2 is YYNGEE. Trimming cost V 4 bases and J 6 bases, with 14 bases left between them. The CDR3 region is CASSLSPGGQPQHF. The DNA for the CDR3 is TGTGCCAGCAGCCTTAGTCCGGGTGGTCAGCCCCAGCATTTT.

This chain uses TRBV30 with TRBJ1-6; 8 bases fit TRBD1. The junction had 11 bases not matched to a gene; V was cut back by 0 bases and J by 13 bases. There are 15 residues in the CDR3. CDR1 GTSNPN and CDR2 SVGIG come from the germline V gene (reference sequence). The CDR3: CAWSVQGQVPSPLHF. The CDR3 nucleotides are TGTGCCTGGAGTGTCCAGGGACAGGTGCCCTCTCCCCTCCACTTT.

The rearrangement joins TRBV11-3 to TRBJ2-3; D possibly corresponds to TRBD1 (6 bases). Trimming took off 5 bases at V and 4 bases at J, with 10 bases between the two ends. CDR1 and CDR2 (germline): SGHNT, YENEEA. The CDR3 length is 13 residues. The chain's CDR3 is CASSPGVADTQYF. The CDR3 region has the DNA TGTGCCAGCAGCCCAGGGGTCGCAGATACGCAGTATTTT.

The chain uses TRBV14 and TRBJ2-5; 10 bases fit TRBD2. CDR3 length: 17 amino acids. CDR1 and CDR2 from the germline V gene are SGHDN and FVKESK. Trimming at V came to 4 bases and at J to 2 bases, leaving 10 bases not matched to a gene. CDR3 sequence reads: CASSPFSAGGQQETQYF. CDR3 DNA sequence: TGTGCCAGCAGCCCGTTCTCAGCGGGAGGGCAGCAAGAGACCCAGTACTTC.

The chain uses TRBV5-1 and TRBJ2-1, with D possibly being TRBD2 (5 bases). The CDR3 loop spans 14 amino acids. With 5 bases removed from V and 7 bases from J, the gap between germline ends came to 16 bases. From germline, CDR1 is SGHRS and CDR2 YFSETQ. The CDR3 here is CASSRVATVNEQFF. DNA of the CDR3: TGCGCCAGCAGTCGGGTAGCGACGGTAAATGAGCAGTTCTTC.

The V call is TRBV5-4, the J call TRBJ2-7, with 7 bases fitting TRBD1. This CDR3 has 13 residues. V dropped 6 bases and J dropped 5; count of bases not matched to a gene: 8. Germline V CDR1 and CDR2: SGHNT, YYREEE (reference sequence). The CDR3 region has the DNA TGTGCCAGCAACCGAGAGGGGGCTAACGAGCAGTACTTC. It translates to CASNREGANEQYF.